Below, 26 T cell receptor beta chains from the same sample are listed, as sequenced in a study of blood T cell repertoires in COVID-19. Assay used: immunoSEQ multiplex PCR; TCRdb lists only in-frame clones, some missing. Of 60,000 to 70,000 clones in the sample, 81% were seen once. The material sequenced was peripheral blood. The receptors come from a man aged 80 or over with acute or convalescent COVID-19.

The chain joins TRBV6-2 or TRBV6-3 to TRBJ1-6; D is unclear. Between the trimmed V and J ends, which lost 5 bases and 13 bases, there was a span of 18 bases. Germline lookup yields CDR1 MNHEY and CDR2 SVGEGT. The CDR3 extends over 14 amino acids. The CDR3 protein is CASSSSRDSPPLHF. The CDR3 nucleotides read TGTGCCAGCAGTAGCAGCCGGGATTCACCGCCCCTCCACTTT.

This clone has a handful of counts. The chain carries TRBV11-2 and TRBJ1-5, with 8 bases identical to TRBD1. The CDR3 covers 13 residues. The V gene's germline CDR1 is SGHAT and CDR2 FQNNGV. Trimming removed 8 bases from V and 3 bases from J; junction bases left unmatched: 3. As DNA, the CDR3 is TGTGCCAGCGCAGGGGGCCCCAATCAGCCCCAGCATTTT. Its protein product is CASAGGPNQPQHF.

The chain employs TRBV30 and TRBJ2-1; possibly TRBD2 for D (6 bases). The CDR3 is 13 residues long. CDR1 is GTSNPN, CDR2 SVGIG, per germline (reference sequence). V lost 1 base, J lost 5 bases, and 9 bases lay in between. CDR3 amino acids: CAWSGDSNNEQFF. Here the CDR3 DNA reads TGTGCCTGGAGTGGGGACTCAAACAATGAGCAGTTCTTC.

This clone was recorded at least ten times. The chain combines TRBV9 with TRBJ2-1; 10 bases match TRBD2. Germline V gene lookup returns CDR1 SGDLS and CDR2 YYNGEE. The CDR3 sequence is 15 residues long. The J segment lost 4 bases and the V segment lost 3 bases, leaving 4 bases of the junction unmatched. CDR3: CASSGAGGGYNEQFF. Here the CDR3 DNA reads TGTGCCAGCAGCGGAGCGGGAGGGGGTTACAATGAGCAGTTCTTC.

The rearrangement links TRBV7-2 to TRBJ1-3, with D uncertain. V was pared by 0 bases and J by 3 bases, with 9 bases between. The CDR3 consists of 15 residues. Germline V gene lookup returns CDR1 SGHTA and CDR2 FQGNSA. The CDR3 here is CASSLASRGGNTIYF. CDR3 DNA sequence: TGTGCCAGCAGCTTAGCGAGCAGAGGTGGAAACACCATATATTTT.

The chain links TRBV11-3 to TRBJ2-4; TRBD2 is a possible D gene (6 bases). V lost 5 bases to trimming and J lost 5 bases, with 13 bases between them. The length of the CDR3 is 14 residues. CDR1 and CDR2 (germline): SGHNT, YENEEA. The CDR3 nucleotides are TGTGCCAGCAGCCGTGGGGGGAGCCAAAACATTCAGTACTTC. This encodes CASSRGGSQNIQYF.

Only one count was recorded for this clone. The chain couples TRBV6-5 to TRBJ2-1, with 10 nucleotides matching TRBD2. Trimming cost V 6 bases and J 2 bases; bases outside gene matches: 4. This CDR3 region has 15 residues. Germline assignment: CDR1 MNHEY and CDR2 SVGAGI. The DNA for the CDR3 is TGTGCCAGCAGCGATACTAGCGGGACCTACAATGAGCAGTTCTTC. It translates to CASSDTSGTYNEQFF.

This chain uses TRBV30 with TRBJ1-1, with a possible D match to TRBD1 (5 bases). The CDR3 runs to 12 residues. Between the trimmed V and J ends, which lost 2 bases and 6 bases, there was a span of 10 bases. The germline V gene has CDR1 GTSNPN and CDR2 SVGIG (reference sequence). CDR3 loop: CAWSRGLAEAFF. In DNA, the CDR3 is TGTGCCTGGAGTAGGGGTTTAGCTGAAGCTTTCTTT.

The genes are TRBV7-2 and TRBJ2-1, with D possibly TRBD2 on 6 matching bases. Germline V gene lookup returns CDR1 SGHTA and CDR2 FQGNSA. Trimming cost V 0 bases and J 10 bases, with 13 bases left between them. The CDR3 contains 14 residues. This CDR3 is CASSLAGGPREQFF. The DNA for the CDR3 is TGTGCCAGCAGCTTAGCGGGGGGTCCGCGGGAGCAGTTCTTC.

This chain links TRBV7-9 with TRBJ2-7, with TRBD1 matching 8 bases. V lost 2 bases, J lost 1 base, and 7 bases stayed unmatched. Germline V gene sequence: CDR1 SEHNR, CDR2 FQNEAQ (reference sequence). The CDR3 extends over 16 amino acids. CDR3 region: CASSLNMGQASYEQYF. DNA for the CDR3: TGTGCCAGCAGCTTAAACATGGGACAGGCGTCCTACGAGCAGTACTTC.

V gene TRBV11-2 combines with J gene TRBJ1-4; TRBD1 matches 9 bases. The CDR3 is made up of 14 amino acids. Germline values: CDR1 SGHAT, CDR2 FQNNGV. V lost 1 base and J lost 8; bases outside the gene matches: 2. The CDR3 loop is CASSLGTGDEKLFF. CDR3 bases: TGTGCCAGCAGCTTAGGGACAGGGGACGAAAAACTGTTTTTT.

The rearrangement links TRBV10-3 to TRBJ1-3; 7 bases align to TRBD1. The CDR3 is made up of 15 amino acids. Losses at the gene ends were 6 bases for V and 4 bases for J; bases not matched to a gene: 9. Germline CDR1 is ENHRY and CDR2 is SYGVKD. This chain's CDR3 is CAIRPTGTVGNTIYF. In nucleotides, the CDR3 is TGTGCCATCAGACCGACAGGGACGGTGGGAAACACCATATATTTT.

V is TRBV7-2 and J is TRBJ2-7; no clear D gene. V gave up 1 base and J gave up 0 bases, with 7 bases separating them. This CDR3 is built from 14 residues. Germline V lookup: CDR1 SGHTA, CDR2 FQGNSA. Written as DNA, the CDR3 is TGTGCCAGCAGCTTAGTTGGCAACTCCTACGAGCAGTACTTC. This translates into CASSLVGNSYEQYF.

J is TRBJ2-2 and V is TRBV7-2; tentative D call: TRBD1 (5 bases). Looked up from germline, CDR1 is SGHTA and CDR2 is FQGNSA. V dropped 4 bases and J dropped 6 bases, with 12 bases sitting between them. The CDR3 contains 14 residues. The CDR3 DNA reads TGTGCCAGCAGCTCAGGGATAGGGTCCGGGGAGCTGTTTTTT. Protein sequence: CASSSGIGSGELFF.

The rearrangement uses TRBV10-3 and TRBJ2-3; 9 positions agree with TRBD1. The V gene's germline CDR1 is ENHRY and CDR2 SYGVKD. The V and J ends lost 3 bases and 1 base, in that order; junction bases with no gene match: 17. This CDR3 has 20 residues. For the CDR3, the DNA is TGTGCCATCAGTGACTTTGGACAGGGGCCACAAGTAGTCGGCACAGATACGCAGTATTTT. Its protein product is CAISDFGQGPQVVGTDTQYF.

The chain combines TRBV6-2 or TRBV6-3 with TRBJ1-1; possibly TRBD1 for D (5 bases). Germline CDR1 reads MNHEY; CDR2 reads SVGEGT. The CDR3 extends over 13 amino acids. The germline V and J ends were trimmed by 6 bases and 8 bases, with 16 bases remaining between them. The CDR3 loop reads CASSRPGGREAFF. DNA for the CDR3: TGTGCCAGCAGCCGGCCCGGGGGACGGGAAGCTTTCTTT.

This sequence joins TRBV19 and TRBJ1-2; 8 nucleotides match TRBD1. The germline V gene has CDR1 LNHDA and CDR2 SQIVND (reference sequence). The CDR3 spans 16 residues. V gave up 5 bases and J gave up 4 bases; unmatched junction bases: 12. DNA of the CDR3: TGTGCCAGTAGTCCGCACTCCGAAGGGACAGGCTATGGCTACACCTTC. This encodes CASSPHSEGTGYGYTF.

This clone was found a few times. The rearrangement joins TRBV6-5 to TRBJ1-3; unclear D gene. The germline V and J ends were trimmed by 6 bases and 0 bases, with 12 bases remaining between them. The CDR3 spans 15 residues. Germline V gives CDR1 MNHEY, CDR2 SVGAGI. The CDR3 is CASRPYKSSGNTIYF. The CDR3 coding sequence is TGTGCCAGCAGACCCTATAAGAGCTCTGGAAACACCATATATTTT.

The sample holds a few counts of this clone. This rearrangement joins TRBV7-2 to TRBJ2-5, with TRBD2 as a possible D gene (6 bases). This CDR3 has 15 amino acids. CDR1 and CDR2 from the germline V gene are SGHTA and FQGNSA. Trimming cost V 3 bases and J 2 bases, with 13 bases left between them. The CDR3 DNA is TGTGCCAGCAGCTTCTTCGCGGGGCCTCAAGAGACCCAGTACTTC. Translation gives CASSFFAGPQETQYF.

The chain couples TRBV11-2 to TRBJ1-2; the match to TRBD1 covers 10 bases. The CDR3 has 14 amino acids. Germline-derived CDR1 and CDR2 are SGHAT and FQNNGV. V lost 5 bases to trimming and J lost 4 bases; unmatched junction nucleotides: 4. In DNA, the CDR3 is TGTGCCAGCAGCCCGGGACAGGGGTCCTATGGCTACACCTTC. It encodes CASSPGQGSYGYTF. Full variable domain (rest looked up from reference TRBV11-2 and TRBJ1-2): EAGVAQSPRYKIIEKRQSVAFWCNPISGHATLYWYQQILGQGPKLLIQFQNNGVVDDSQLPKDRFSAERLKGVDSTLKIQPAKLEDSAVYLCASSPGQGSYGYTFGSGTRLTVV.

The gene calls are TRBV6-5 and TRBJ1-2, with a weak D call TRBD1 (6 bases). This CDR3 contains 15 residues. With 2 bases removed from V and 7 bases from J, the gap between germline ends came to 17 bases. Germline V gene data show CDR1 as MNHEY and CDR2 as SVGAGI. CDR3 region: CASSYIPGVLGGYTF. In nucleotides, the CDR3 is TGTGCCAGCAGTTACATACCAGGGGTTTTGGGTGGCTACACCTTC.

This clone was detected a few times. The chain has TRBV5-1 and TRBJ2-2; 7 positions match TRBD1. Germline V gene lookup returns CDR1 SGHRS and CDR2 YFSETQ. The ends lost 5 bases at V and 4 bases at J; junction bases unmatched: 5. The CDR3 is made up of 14 amino acids. The CDR3 region is CASSPRQGTGELFF. The CDR3 bases are TGCGCCAGCAGTCCCCGACAGGGCACCGGGGAGCTGTTTTTT.

This clone was detected a few times. The rearrangement joins TRBV7-6 to TRBJ2-7; TRBD2 agrees at 7 bases. With 1 base clipped from V and 3 bases from J, the junction kept 6 bases outside the gene matches. This CDR3 spans 15 amino acids. From germline, CDR1 is SGHVS and CDR2 FNYEAQ. The CDR3 is CASSLDWSGGYEQYF. For the CDR3, the DNA is TGTGCCAGCAGCTTAGATTGGTCGGGGGGCTACGAGCAGTACTTC.

This clone was picked up a small number of times. The chain joins TRBV6-1 to TRBJ2-2; D not certain. Trimming took 1 base from V and 6 from J, leaving 9 bases between them. Germline V gene data show CDR1 as MNHNS and CDR2 as SASEGT. This CDR3 contains 14 residues. The CDR3 loop is CASSEEPRSGELFF. The CDR3 DNA reads as TGTGCCAGCAGTGAAGAGCCCAGGTCCGGGGAGCTGTTTTTT.

The chain is built from TRBV19 and TRBJ1-5; D gene uncertain. V lost 7 bases to trimming and J lost 2 bases, with 9 bases between them. The CDR3 spans 13 residues. In germline, CDR1 is LNHDA, CDR2 SQIVND (reference sequence). This CDR3 reads CASTGSGNQPQHF. CDR3 DNA sequence: TGTGCCAGTACGGGTAGTGGCAATCAGCCCCAGCATTTT.

The V call is TRBV11-1, the J call TRBJ2-3; 8 nucleotides line up with TRBD2. Per the germline V gene, CDR1 is SGHAT and CDR2 is FQDESV (reference sequence). There are 15 residues in the CDR3. The trim removed 5 bases at V and 4 bases at J, leaving 8 bases unmatched. CDR3: CASSSEGREADTQYF. The CDR3 coding sequence is TGTGCCAGCAGCAGCGAGGGGCGGGAGGCAGATACGCAGTATTTT. The variable domain in full, with the rest retrieved from reference TRBV11-1 and TRBJ2-3, is EAEVAQSPRYKITEKSQAVAFWCDPISGHATLYWYRQILGQGPELLVQFQDESVVDDSQLPKDRFSAERLKGVDSTLKIQPAELGDSAMYLCASSSEGREADTQYFGPGTRLTVL.